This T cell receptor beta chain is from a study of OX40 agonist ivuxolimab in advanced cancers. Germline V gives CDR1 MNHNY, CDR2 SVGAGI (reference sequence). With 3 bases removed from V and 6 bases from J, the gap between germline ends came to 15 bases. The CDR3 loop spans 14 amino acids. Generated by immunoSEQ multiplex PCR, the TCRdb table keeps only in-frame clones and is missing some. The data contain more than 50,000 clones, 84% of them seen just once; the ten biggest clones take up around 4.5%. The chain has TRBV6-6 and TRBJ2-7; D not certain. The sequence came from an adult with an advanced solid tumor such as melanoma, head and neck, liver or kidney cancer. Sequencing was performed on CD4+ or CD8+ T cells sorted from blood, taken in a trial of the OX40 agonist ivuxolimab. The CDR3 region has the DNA TGTGCCAGCAGTTATGAGCCCAATTACGGCGAGCAGTACTTC. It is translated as CASSYEPNYGEQYF.